The 26 T cell receptor beta chains in this list originate from one sample, sequenced in a study of blood T cell repertoires in COVID-19. Here immunoSEQ multiplex PCR was the method, and the copy in TCRdb shows in-frame clones only, minus some. In the table there are hundreds of thousands of clones, around 85% of which are singletons. The specimen was PBMCs or T cells enriched from blood (not recorded which). The receptor set was obtained from a man aged 35-49 years who had recovered from COVID-19.

This sequence joins TRBV9 and TRBJ2-3, with D perhaps TRBD1 (6 bases). The CDR3 is 17 amino acids. The germline CDR1 and CDR2 sequences are SGDLS and YYNGEE. Trimming took 2 bases from V and 1 from J, leaving 17 bases between them. In DNA, the CDR3 is TGTGCCAGCAGCGTCCCCTCAGGGGCTTTGGGCACAGATACGCAGTATTTT. Its protein product is CASSVPSGALGTDTQYF.

For the CDR3, the DNA is TGTGCCAGCTCACCACGCCGGGATTCGGGAGAGACCCAGTACTTC. This gives the protein CASSPRRDSGETQYF. The V and J genes are TRBV18 and TRBJ2-5; a possible D gene is TRBD2 (5 bases). Trimming pared 1 base from V and 4 bases from J, leaving 13 bases between. CDR1 is KGHSH, CDR2 LQKENI, per germline. This CDR3 spans 15 amino acids.

Here the CDR3 DNA reads TGTGCTAGTGGTTTGTACCTCCCTGCGGGTGAGCCCGGGGAGCTGTTTTTT. Protein product: CASGLYLPAGEPGELFF. The J gene is TRBJ2-2, the V gene TRBV12-5; D may be TRBD2 (5 bases). With 2 bases removed from V and 6 bases from J, the gap between germline ends came to 19 bases. In germline, CDR1 is LGHNT, CDR2 FRNRAP. The length of the CDR3 is 17 residues.

On this clone itself: A read error may produce the germline difference seen at one junction end. The chain couples TRBV4-1 to TRBJ2-7; 12 bases match TRBD2. The CDR3 covers 16 residues. Germline V gene lookup returns CDR1 MGHRA and CDR2 YSYEKL. CDR3 in DNA: TGCGCCAGCAGCCAAGTGCTACTAGCGGGAGGCGCCCCGGTCGACTTC. It specifies CASSQVLLAGGAPVDF.

Of note for this clone: This sample also contains other DNA sequences that code for the same CDR3. This chain joins TRBV28 and TRBJ2-7; perhaps TRBD2 as D (6 bases). Germline CDR1 is MDHEN and CDR2 is SYDVKM. This CDR3 spans 13 amino acids. Trimming took 2 bases from V and 4 from J, leaving 9 bases between them. The CDR3 DNA follows: TGTGCCAGCAGTTTAGTTGGGGGGTACGAGCAGTACTTC. This codes for CASSLVGGYEQYF. Based on the CDR3 plus reference TRBV28 and TRBJ2-7, the full variable domain is DVKVTQSSRYLVKRTGEKVFLECVQDMDHENMFWYRQDPGLGLRLIYFSYDVKMKEKGDIPEGYSVSREKKERFSLILESASTNQTSMYLCASSLVGGYEQYFGPGTRLTVT.

The chain employs TRBV4-1 and TRBJ2-7; D ambiguous. The CDR3 covers 15 residues. V lost 0 bases and J 0 bases, leaving 9 bases between the germline ends. Germline V gene lookup returns CDR1 MGHRA and CDR2 YSYEKL. This CDR3 reads CASSQEVTSSYEQYF. As DNA, the CDR3 is TGCGCCAGCAGCCAAGAAGTAACCAGCTCCTACGAGCAGTACTTC.

The CDR3 DNA reads TGTGCCAGCAGTTCTGGGGGGAGCTCCTACGAGCAGTACTTC. Protein: CASSSGGSSYEQYF. The V gene is TRBV6-5, the J gene TRBJ2-7, with TRBD2 as a possible D gene (6 bases). Germline loops: CDR1 MNHEY, CDR2 SVGAGI. V lost 4 bases to trimming and J lost 0 bases, with 10 bases between them. The CDR3 length is 14 residues.

This chain connects TRBV7-8 to TRBJ2-1; TRBD2 might be the D (7 bases). This CDR3 has 16 amino acids. Germline V gene lookup returns CDR1 SGHVS and CDR2 FQNEAQ. Trimming shortened V by 5 bases and J by 3 bases, and 17 bases separated the two germline ends. CDR3 nucleotides: TGTGCCAGCAGCCCCCTCAGGGGAGGGAACTACAATGAGCAGTTCTTC. This codes for CASSPLRGGNYNEQFF. Supplemented by reference TRBV7-8 and TRBJ2-1, the full variable domain reads GAGVSQSPRYKVAKRGQDVALRCDPISGHVSLFWYQQALGQGPEFLTYFQNEAQLDKSGLPSDRFFAERPEGSVSTLKIQRTQQEDSAVYLCASSPLRGGNYNEQFFGPGTRLTVL.

V is TRBV5-4 and J is TRBJ2-3; D gene unclear. The CDR3 has 12 amino acids. Trimming pared 4 bases from V and 4 bases from J, leaving 7 bases between. Germline V gene data show CDR1 as SGHNT and CDR2 as YYREEE (reference sequence). For the CDR3, the DNA is TGTGCCAGCAGCCCTCCTTCAGATACGCAGTATTTT. Translating gives CASSPPSDTQYF.

The rearrangement links TRBV5-4 to TRBJ2-1; no reliable D call. The V gene's germline CDR1 is SGHNT and CDR2 YYREEE (reference sequence). The CDR3 has 15 amino acids. Trimming took 0 bases from V and 5 from J, leaving 12 bases between them. CDR3 nucleotides: TGTGCCAGCAGCTTGGCCGGCAGCGAAAACAATGAGCAGTTCTTC. This codes for CASSLAGSENNEQFF. Combining the CDR3 with reference TRBV5-4 and TRBJ2-1 gives the whole variable domain ETGVTQSPTHLIKTRGQQVTLRCSSQSGHNTVSWYQQALGQGPQFIFQYYREEENGRGNFPPRFSGLQFPNYSSELNVNALELDDSALYLCASSLAGSENNEQFFGPGTRLTVL.

The rearrangement links TRBV28 to TRBJ1-5; no firm D call. V was pared by 8 bases and J by 10 bases, with 15 bases between. In germline, CDR1 is MDHEN, CDR2 SYDVKM. This CDR3 is 12 amino acids long. The CDR3 region has the DNA TGTGCCAGCGACACCGAGATGTTACCCCAGCATTTT. Residues: CASDTEMLPQHF.

The sample holds one count of this clone. The genes are TRBV19 and TRBJ1-5; the D gene is possibly TRBD1 (6 bases). Trimming removed 5 bases from V and 5 bases from J, with 10 bases in between. This CDR3 contains 13 residues. Germline V lookup: CDR1 LNHDA, CDR2 SQIVND (reference sequence). The CDR3 spells CASSWTEDQPQHF. In DNA form, the CDR3 reads TGTGCCAGTAGTTGGACAGAAGATCAGCCCCAGCATTTT.

The chain has TRBV7-2 and TRBJ1-6; 9 nucleotides agree with TRBD1. The CDR3 has 14 residues. Germline assignment: CDR1 SGHTA and CDR2 FQGNSA. Trimming at V came to 5 bases and at J to 8 bases, leaving 4 bases not matched to a gene. The CDR3 is CASSPWTGDSPLHF. CDR3 coding DNA: TGTGCCAGCAGCCCCTGGACAGGGGATTCACCCCTCCACTTT.

This clone was seen only a few times. The gene calls are TRBV6-5 and TRBJ2-7; perhaps TRBD1 as D (6 bases). There are 15 residues in the CDR3. The germline CDR1 and CDR2 sequences are MNHEY and SVGAGI. The ends were cut back, 6 bases at V and 3 bases at J, with 18 bases in the middle. CDR3 in DNA: TGTGCCAGCAGGAAGTCACAGGGTCCACTCTACGAGCAGTACTTC. Encoded protein: CASRKSQGPLYEQYF.

The chain couples TRBV7-9 to TRBJ2-7; 9 nucleotides match TRBD1. Germline values: CDR1 SEHNR, CDR2 FQNEAQ (reference sequence). Trimming at V came to 3 bases and at J to 7 bases, leaving 1 base not matched to a gene. The CDR3 extends over 12 amino acids. The chain's CDR3 is CASSLTGGEQYF. The DNA for the CDR3 is TGTGCCAGCAGCTTGACAGGGGGAGAGCAGTACTTC. Filled out from reference TRBV7-9 and TRBJ2-7, the complete variable domain reads DTGVSQNPRHKITKRGQNVTFRCDPISEHNRLYWYRQTLGQGPEFLTYFQNEAQLEKSRLLSDRFSAERPKGSFSTLEIQRTEQGDSAMYLCASSLTGGEQYFGPGTRLTVT.

The rearrangement joins TRBV19 to TRBJ1-4; the D is unclear. Per germline, CDR1 LNHDA and CDR2 SQIVND (reference sequence). The CDR3 extends over 16 amino acids. V was cut by 4 bases and J by 9 bases, with 21 bases left in between. The chain's CDR3 is CASSTAETQQSKKLFF. CDR3 bases: TGTGCCAGTAGTACCGCTGAAACACAACAAAGTAAAAAACTGTTTTTT.

The chain uses TRBV25-1 and TRBJ1-2; TRBD1 is a possible D gene (6 bases). CDR3 size: 12 residues. Trimming cost V 6 bases and J 8 bases, with 13 bases left between them. Germline-derived CDR1 and CDR2 are MGHDK and SYGVNS. The CDR3 here is CASRQGFHGYTF. The CDR3 DNA reads TGTGCCAGCAGACAGGGCTTCCACGGCTACACCTTC.

This clone appeared a few times. The chain couples TRBV6-5 to TRBJ1-1; the D gene is possibly TRBD1 (5 bases). Trimming shortened V by 0 bases and J by 6 bases, and 14 bases separated the two germline ends. The CDR3 contains 15 residues. Germline lookup yields CDR1 MNHEY and CDR2 SVGAGI. The CDR3: CASSYSNGAGSEAFF. For the CDR3, the DNA is TGTGCCAGCAGTTACTCAAATGGGGCAGGCTCTGAAGCTTTCTTT.

The CDR3 is CASSQMGGLAGETQYF. The CDR3 coding sequence is TGCGCCAGCAGCCAAATGGGCGGACTAGCGGGAGAGACCCAGTACTTC. The chain has TRBV4-1 and TRBJ2-5, with 11 bases matching TRBD2. The V segment lost 2 bases and the J segment 4 bases; nucleotides outside the gene matches: 6. The CDR3 has 16 residues. Germline CDR1 is MGHRA and CDR2 is YSYEKL.

This chain joins TRBV11-3 and TRBJ2-1, with D possibly being TRBD2 (5 bases). V lost 4 bases, J lost 8 bases, and 18 bases lay in between. From germline, CDR1 is SGHNT and CDR2 YENEEA. CDR3 length: 15 amino acids. The chain's CDR3 is CASSSWGSANDEQFF. The CDR3 bases are TGTGCCAGCAGCTCTTGGGGTAGCGCAAACGATGAGCAGTTCTTC.

Notes on this clone: Given the absence of the conserved phenylalanine or tryptophan at the CDR3 end, a read error is likely. The DNA is omitted, as the CDR3 cannot be located on it reliably, and the CDR3 follows TCRdb's listing. V is TRBV24-1 and J is TRBJ1-2; TRBD1, the table's D call, lacks a check against the DNA. Counting both end residues, the CDR3 totals 12 amino acids. Germline V gene sequence: CDR1 KGHDR, CDR2 SFDVKD. The CDR3: CATSDFGTGFFY.

CDR3 amino acids: CASSITLGGSNQPQHF. The CDR3, as DNA: TGTGCCAGTAGTATAACCCTGGGAGGGAGCAATCAGCCCCAGCATTTT. The rearrangement uses TRBV19 and TRBJ1-5, with D unclear. The CDR3 length is 16 residues. V lost 2 bases and J 1 base, leaving 12 bases between the germline ends. Germline CDR1 LNHDA, CDR2 SQIVND (reference sequence).

In this sample, this clone turned up once. V gene TRBV9 combines with J gene TRBJ2-2; no clear D. CDR3 length: 14 amino acids. CDR1 and CDR2 (germline): SGDLS, YYNGEE. V lost 4 bases, J lost 6 bases, and 13 bases lay in between. The CDR3 region has the DNA TGTGCCAGCAGCCCACCCGGCGGCGCCGGGGAGCTGTTTTTT. It specifies CASSPPGGAGELFF.

The chain links TRBV14 to TRBJ2-7, with 11 bases identical to TRBD2. Looked up from germline, CDR1 is SGHDN and CDR2 is FVKESK. V was clipped by 4 bases and J by 5 bases; unmatched bases: 7. The CDR3 runs to 15 residues. The CDR3 DNA follows: TGTGCCAGCAGCCCCAGACTAGCGGGACTTCACGAGCAGTACTTC. Its protein product is CASSPRLAGLHEQYF. The full variable domain, rest sourced from reference TRBV14 and TRBJ2-7, is EAGVTQFPSHSVIEKGQTVTLRCDPISGHDNLYWYRRVMGKEIKFLLHFVKESKQDESGMPNNRFLAERTGGTYSTLKVQPAELEDSGVYFCASSPRLAGLHEQYFGPGTRLTVT.

The chain couples TRBV19 to TRBJ2-1; the match to TRBD1 covers 7 bases. Losses at the gene ends were 5 bases for V and 7 bases for J; bases not matched to a gene: 11. Germline assignment: CDR1 LNHDA and CDR2 SQIVND (reference sequence). The CDR3 is 15 amino acids. CDR3 nucleotide sequence: TGTGCCAGTAGTCCCAGGGGGAGTATATTTAATGAGCAGTTCTTC. Its translation: CASSPRGSIFNEQFF. Full variable domain (remainder filled in from reference TRBV19 and TRBJ2-1): DGGITQSPKYLFRKEGQNVTLSCEQNLNHDAMYWYRQDPGQGLRLIYYSQIVNDFQKGDIAEGYSVSREKKESFPLTVTSAQKNPTAFYLCASSPRGSIFNEQFFGPGTRLTVL.

A few counts support this clone. The chain employs TRBV3-1 (or the pseudogene TRBV3-2) and TRBJ1-3, with TRBD1 as a possible D gene (6 bases). Germline loops: CDR1 LGHDT, CDR2 YNNKEL (reference sequence). The CDR3 contains 14 residues. Trimming pared 2 bases from V and 2 bases from J, leaving 7 bases between. The CDR3 DNA reads TGTGCCAGCAGCCAAACAGGGCCTGGAAACACCATATATTTT. This codes for CASSQTGPGNTIYF.